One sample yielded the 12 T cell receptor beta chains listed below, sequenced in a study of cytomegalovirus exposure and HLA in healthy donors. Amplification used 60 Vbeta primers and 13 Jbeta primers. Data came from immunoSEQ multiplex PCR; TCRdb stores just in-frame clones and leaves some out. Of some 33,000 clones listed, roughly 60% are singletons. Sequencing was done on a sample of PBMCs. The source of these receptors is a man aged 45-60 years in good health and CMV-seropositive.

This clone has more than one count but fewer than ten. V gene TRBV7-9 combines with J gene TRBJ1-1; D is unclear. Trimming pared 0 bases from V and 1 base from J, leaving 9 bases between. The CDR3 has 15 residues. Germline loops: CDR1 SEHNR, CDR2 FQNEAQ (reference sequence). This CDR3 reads CASSLATVGNTEAFF. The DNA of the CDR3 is TGTGCCAGCAGCTTAGCAACGGTCGGGAACACTGAAGCTTTCTTT.

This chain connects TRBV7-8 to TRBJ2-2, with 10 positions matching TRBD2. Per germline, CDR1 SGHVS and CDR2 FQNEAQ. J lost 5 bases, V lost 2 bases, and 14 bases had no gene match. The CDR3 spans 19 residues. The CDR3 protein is CASSLLPSGSSLQTGELFF. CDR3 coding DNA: TGTGCCAGCAGCTTACTGCCTAGCGGGAGCTCCCTCCAGACCGGGGAGCTGTTTTTT.

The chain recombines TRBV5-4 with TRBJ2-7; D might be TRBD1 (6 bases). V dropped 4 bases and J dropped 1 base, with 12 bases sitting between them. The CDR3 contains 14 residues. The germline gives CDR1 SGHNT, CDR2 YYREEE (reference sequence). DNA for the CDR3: TGTGCCAGCAGCCTGGACGGACAGTCCTACGAGCAGTACTTC. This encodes CASSLDGQSYEQYF. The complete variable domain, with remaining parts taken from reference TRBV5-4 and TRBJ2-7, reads ETGVTQSPTHLIKTRGQQVTLRCSSQSGHNTVSWYQQALGQGPQFIFQYYREEENGRGNFPPRFSGLQFPNYSSELNVNALELDDSALYLCASSLDGQSYEQYFGPGTRLTVT.

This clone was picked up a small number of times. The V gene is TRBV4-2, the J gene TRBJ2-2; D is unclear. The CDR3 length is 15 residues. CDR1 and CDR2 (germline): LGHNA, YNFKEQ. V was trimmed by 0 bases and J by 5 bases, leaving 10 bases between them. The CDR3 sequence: CASSQDFRVTGELFF. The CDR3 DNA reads TGTGCCAGCAGCCAAGATTTCCGAGTTACCGGGGAGCTGTTTTTT.

The CDR3 DNA reads TGCGCCAGCAGCTTCCGGACAGGGAGAACACCAGATACGCAGTATTTT. Amino acids: CASSFRTGRTPDTQYF. V usage is TRBV5-1 and J usage is TRBJ2-3, with 8 bases fitting TRBD1. Trimming cost V 2 bases and J 4 bases; bases outside gene matches: 9. In germline, CDR1 is SGHRS, CDR2 YFSETQ. This CDR3 has 16 residues.

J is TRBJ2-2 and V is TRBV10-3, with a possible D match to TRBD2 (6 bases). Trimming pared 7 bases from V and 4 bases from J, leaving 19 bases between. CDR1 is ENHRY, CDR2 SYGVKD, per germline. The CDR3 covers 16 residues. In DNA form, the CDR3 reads TGTGCCATCAATCTAGTCGGCGGGATGGGCACCGGGGAGCTGTTTTTT. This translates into CAINLVGGMGTGELFF.

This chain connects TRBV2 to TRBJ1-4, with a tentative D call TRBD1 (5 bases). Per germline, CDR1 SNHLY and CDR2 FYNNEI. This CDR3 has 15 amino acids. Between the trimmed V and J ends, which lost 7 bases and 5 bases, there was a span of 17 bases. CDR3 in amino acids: CASTRRQSGNEKLFF. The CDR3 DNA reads TGTGCCAGCACCAGACGACAGTCCGGAAATGAAAAACTGTTTTTT.

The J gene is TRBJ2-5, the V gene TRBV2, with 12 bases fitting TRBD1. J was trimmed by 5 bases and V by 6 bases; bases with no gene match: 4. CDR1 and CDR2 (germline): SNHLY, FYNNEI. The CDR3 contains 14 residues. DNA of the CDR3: TGTGCCAGCAGAGGGACAGGGGGCGGGGAGACCCAGTACTTC. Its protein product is CASRGTGGGETQYF.

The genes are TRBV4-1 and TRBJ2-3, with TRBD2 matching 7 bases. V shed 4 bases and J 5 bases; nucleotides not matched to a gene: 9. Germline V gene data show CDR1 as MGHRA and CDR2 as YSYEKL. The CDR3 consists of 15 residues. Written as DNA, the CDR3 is TGCGCCAGCAGCCTGTTCGGGGGAGGGGAAGATACGCAGTATTTT. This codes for CASSLFGGGEDTQYF.

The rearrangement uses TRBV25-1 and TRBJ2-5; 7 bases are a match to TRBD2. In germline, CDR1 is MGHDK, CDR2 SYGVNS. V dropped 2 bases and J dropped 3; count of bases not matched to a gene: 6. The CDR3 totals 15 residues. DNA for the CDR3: TGTGCCAGCAGTGAAGGGGGGGGGACGGAAGAGACCCAGTACTTC. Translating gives CASSEGGGTEETQYF.

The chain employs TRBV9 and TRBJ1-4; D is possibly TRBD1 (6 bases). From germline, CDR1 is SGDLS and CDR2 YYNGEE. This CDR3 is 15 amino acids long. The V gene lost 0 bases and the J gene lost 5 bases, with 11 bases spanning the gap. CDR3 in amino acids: CASSVGSGVNEKLFF. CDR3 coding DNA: TGTGCCAGCAGCGTAGGTTCAGGGGTGAATGAAAAACTGTTTTTT.

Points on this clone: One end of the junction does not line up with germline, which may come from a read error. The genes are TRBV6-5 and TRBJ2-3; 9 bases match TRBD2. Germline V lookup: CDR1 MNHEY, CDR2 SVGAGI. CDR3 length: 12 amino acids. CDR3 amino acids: CASSPPSGGPDF. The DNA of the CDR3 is TGTGCCAGCAGCCCCCCCAGCGGGGGGCCAGATTTT.